These T cell receptor beta chains were read from a single sample in a study of shared clonotypes between healthy human individuals. TCRdb keeps only in-frame clones here, not all; method: immunoSEQ multiplex PCR. Of around 2.5 million clones in the sample, 93% were seen once. Source material: naive CD4+ T cells from PBMCs. The receptors were gathered from a young man in good health. Some clones in this sample may be carry-over from other donors' samples. Each CDR3 is given without its conserved first and last residue.

v_gene	CDR3aa
TRBV10-3	AIGVSSGNTIY
TRBV28	ASSPPSNTEAF
TRBV11-2	ASRPPGVPYEQY
TRBV19	ASNPGNTEAF
TRBV4-1	ASSQVGSSGANVLT
TRBV7-9	ASTALGREGQREQF
TRBV20-1	SAWEPGYT
TRBV7-6	ASSPRGASGSVETQY
TRBV28	ASSFPREGGQLF
TRBV15	ATSRDYGLNTEAF
TRBV4-3	ASSQGQRLGNTIY
TRBV27	ASSHYNEQF
TRBV4-3	ASSQEGLRNEKLF
TRBV14	ASSQVLPASGSFTDTQY
TRBV6-5	ASTGWATEAF
TRBV6-6	ASSPTTGKYGYT
TRBV9	ASSLSGGDSYEQY
TRBV7-2	ASSPGRNYGYT
TRBV5-1	ASSPGGRETDTQY
TRBV30	ACEQGLGHEQY
TRBV30	AWSVPRGTEKLF
TRBV5-1	ASSLGTGSSGNTIY
TRBV10-3	AISETRLYYEQY
TRBV29-1	SVEVQVDTEAF
TRBV10-3	AISESLGTNTGELF
TRBV7-3	ASSLGTSGRTDTQY
TRBV5-1	ASSPGAPAVQETQY
TRBV10-3	AMTTDREGTEAF
TRBV2	ASSLLGHRSADTQY
TRBV5-1	ASTTTSGTDYNEQF
TRBV4-1	ASSQGLSGNGYT
TRBV7-2	ASSLWEGGDQPQH
TRBV28	ASRGVGQSYEQY
TRBV7-2	ASSLGAEKNTEAF
TRBV27	ATSRGRLVNEQF
TRBV5-1	ASSLMGPTQDYGYT
TRBV7-8	ASSLVHPNTEAF
TRBV18	ASSPILVRDTEAF